Below, 9 T cell receptor beta chains from the same sample are listed, as sequenced in a study of T cell changes during pregnancy in multiple sclerosis. Only in-frame clones appear in the TCRdb table, and some are missing; sequencing was by immunoSEQ multiplex PCR. The repertoire consists of 81,000 or so clones, with about 90% occurring once and the leading ten covering roughly 4%. The sample in question was PBMCs, obtained in the first trimester of pregnancy. Receptor source: a female donor in good health, serving as a control in a pregnancy study. Some clones in this sample may be carry-over from other donors' samples.

V gene TRBV5-4 combines with J gene TRBJ2-1, with TRBD2 matching over 11 bases. The CDR3 consists of 15 residues. The germline CDR1 and CDR2 sequences are SGHNT and YYREEE (reference sequence). V lost 4 bases and J lost 3; bases outside the gene matches: 3. The CDR3 region has the DNA TGTGCCAGCAGCGAAACTAGCGGGAGCTACAATGAGCAGTTCTTC. Protein product: CASSETSGSYNEQFF.

The sample holds a few counts of this clone. The chain carries TRBV4-1 and TRBJ2-4, with 9 bases lining up with TRBD2. Germline V gives CDR1 MGHRA, CDR2 YSYEKL. V lost 2 bases, J lost 9 bases, and 8 bases stayed unmatched. The CDR3 contains 15 residues. CDR3 sequence reads: CASSQIAGEVSIQYF. In nucleotides, the CDR3 is TGCGCCAGCAGCCAAATAGCGGGGGAGGTTTCCATTCAGTACTTC.

V is TRBV28 and J is TRBJ2-7; D is uncertain. The length of the CDR3 is 15 residues. V was pared by 6 bases and J by 0 bases, with 15 bases between. CDR1 is MDHEN, CDR2 SYDVKM, per germline. The CDR3 DNA is TGTGCCAGCAGACCACCCGGTGAGAGCTCCTACGAGCAGTACTTC. This encodes CASRPPGESSYEQYF.

The chain is built from TRBV7-9 and TRBJ1-2; weak D call: TRBD1 (6 bases). CDR1 is SEHNR and CDR2 is FQNEAQ in the germline V gene (reference sequence). The CDR3 totals 12 residues. V lost 5 bases and J 5 bases, leaving 9 bases between the germline ends. CDR3 DNA: TGTGCCAGCAGCAGCAGGGGATATGGCTACACCTTC. It codes for CASSSRGYGYTF.

The V and J genes are TRBV29-1 and TRBJ1-1; tentative D call: TRBD1 (5 bases). Germline V gene lookup returns CDR1 SQVTM and CDR2 ANQGSEA. The CDR3 loop spans 14 amino acids. The V and J ends lost 2 bases and 6 bases respectively, with 16 bases between them. The CDR3, as DNA: TGCAGCGTTGAAAGGGGAATCCGAGAATCTGAAGCTTTCTTT. Protein sequence: CSVERGIRESEAFF.

This clone was observed a single time. This chain links TRBV5-1 with TRBJ2-3; 12 bases match TRBD2. This CDR3 region has 16 residues. The trim removed 4 bases at V and 2 bases at J, leaving 5 bases unmatched. The germline V gene has CDR1 SGHRS and CDR2 YFSETQ. The CDR3 loop is CASSLGLAGLTDTQYF. The CDR3 DNA follows: TGCGCCAGCAGCCTAGGACTAGCGGGGCTCACAGATACGCAGTATTTT.

The chain links TRBV19 to TRBJ2-5, with D perhaps matching TRBD2 (7 bases). Deletions cut 6 bases from V and 2 bases from J, with 10 bases between. The length of the CDR3 is 13 residues. Germline CDR1 is LNHDA and CDR2 is SQIVND (reference sequence). CDR3 amino acids: CASREGGQETQYF. CDR3 nucleotide sequence: TGTGCCAGTAGGGAGGGGGGGCAAGAGACCCAGTACTTC.

The chain carries TRBV28 and TRBJ1-2; 7 bases line up with TRBD1. Germline CDR1 is MDHEN and CDR2 is SYDVKM. Germline trimming cut 7 bases from V and 1 base from J; bases unmatched to any gene: 9. The CDR3 runs 15 residues. CDR3 residues: CASTPRDRSNYGYTF. In nucleotides, the CDR3 is TGTGCCAGCACCCCGCGGGACAGAAGTAACTATGGCTACACCTTC.

The chain couples TRBV6-4 to TRBJ1-5; possibly TRBD1 for D (5 bases). The CDR3 has 15 amino acids. Trimming removed 6 bases at V and 0 bases at J, with 12 bases between. Per the germline V gene, CDR1 is MRHNA and CDR2 is SNTAGT. The CDR3 region has the DNA TGTGCCAGCAGAACGACAGTTTATAGCAATCAGCCCCAGCATTTT. Translating it yields CASRTTVYSNQPQHF.